This T cell receptor (beta chain) was captured in a study of cytomegalovirus exposure and HLA in healthy donors. Both 60 Vbeta primers and 13 Jbeta primers went into the PCR. Method: immunoSEQ multiplex PCR; TCRdb's copy keeps in-frame clones and lacks some. This table has around 200,000 clones, just over 75% appearing once. Germline V lookup: CDR1 GTSNPN, CDR2 SVGIG (reference sequence). Trimming cost V 3 bases and J 2 bases, with 11 bases left between them. The CDR3 is made up of 14 amino acids. This chain joins TRBV30 and TRBJ1-5, with a possible D match to TRBD1 (5 bases). The source is a man aged 25 to 40 in good health and CMV-seronegative. Sequencing input: PBMCs. This chain's CDR3 is CAWSRGTRNQPQHF. CDR3 nucleotides: TGTGCCTGGAGCCGGGGGACCCGCAATCAGCCCCAGCATTTT.